This TCR beta chain was observed in a study of cytomegalovirus exposure and HLA in healthy donors. With respect to this clone: Its specificity is unknown.

The CDR3 has 15 amino acids. Germline-derived CDR1 and CDR2 are SGHVS and FQNEAQ. J lost 8 bases, V lost 5 bases, and 12 bases had no gene match. Some clones are missing from TCRdb's copy, which holds only in-frame ones; the method was immunoSEQ multiplex PCR. The table lists 200,000 to 250,000 clones, around nine tenths of them singletons. Study outcomes and limitations: Accounts indicate the classifier identified cytomegalovirus status with strong specificity and sensitivity.

The TCR sequence derives from a young woman in good health and CMV-seronegative. The specimen sequenced was PBMCs. The chain couples TRBV7-8 to TRBJ2-1; 7 bases match TRBD2. The CDR3 spells CASSKSRTRAYEQFF. The CDR3 region has the DNA TGTGCCAGCAGCAAATCTCGGACTAGAGCGTATGAGCAGTTCTTC. The full variable domain, with the rest looked up from reference TRBV7-8 and TRBJ2-1, is GAGVSQSPRYKVAKRGQDVALRCDPISGHVSLFWYQQALGQGPEFLTYFQNEAQLDKSGLPSDRFFAERPEGSVSTLKIQRTQQEDSAVYLCASSKSRTRAYEQFFGPGTRLTVL.